The 23 T cell receptor beta chains presented below share a single source sample, sequenced in a study of siplizumab effects on memory and regulatory T cells. The repertoire was sequenced with immunoSEQ multiplex PCR; TCRdb's copy has only in-frame clones and lacks some. Of more than 85,000 clones in the sample, 75% to 95% were seen once. Sequencing used CD4+ T cells sorted from blood. The origin of the receptors is a human donor in good health. Some clones in this sample may be carry-over from other donors' samples.

The chain uses TRBV7-9 and TRBJ2-5; the D gene is possibly TRBD2 (6 bases). The germline gives CDR1 SEHNR, CDR2 FQNEAQ (reference sequence). This CDR3 region has 16 residues. Trimming took 1 base from V and 5 from J, leaving 17 bases between them. Here the CDR3 DNA reads TGTGCCAGCAGCTTAGAGGATGCGGGATTAGGGGAGACCCAGTACTTC. Amino acids: CASSLEDAGLGETQYF.

In this sample, this clone turned up once. This chain joins TRBV29-1 and TRBJ2-7; D possibly corresponds to TRBD2 (5 bases). Trimming took 4 bases from V and 6 from J, leaving 13 bases between them. Germline V gene lookup returns CDR1 SQVTM and CDR2 ANQGSEA. This CDR3 comprises 12 residues. DNA for the CDR3: TGCAGCGTTGCCAGGAACAGCGGCGAGCAGTACTTC. Amino acids: CSVARNSGEQYF.

The chain carries TRBV6-1 and TRBJ1-1; possible D gene TRBD1, 5 bases. The CDR3 sequence is 13 residues long. In germline, CDR1 is MNHNS, CDR2 SASEGT. V was cut by 8 bases and J by 1 base, with 11 bases left in between. The CDR3 protein is CASLGRTNTEAFF. DNA of the CDR3: TGTGCCAGCCTGGGACGGACGAACACTGAAGCTTTCTTT.

The rearrangement links TRBV7-2 to TRBJ1-1; D remains unclear. Per the germline V gene, CDR1 is SGHTA and CDR2 is FQGNSA. This CDR3 is built from 15 residues. Trimming pared 2 bases from V and 4 bases from J, leaving 14 bases between. CDR3 residues: CASSLLGGSATEAFF. The DNA of the CDR3 is TGTGCCAGCAGCTTACTTGGAGGGTCGGCCACTGAAGCTTTCTTT.

V and J are TRBV6-5 and TRBJ1-2; D not resolved. The germline gives CDR1 MNHEY, CDR2 SVGAGI. The CDR3 is 15 residues long. V was shortened by 6 bases and J by 0 bases, with 14 bases between the two germline ends. The CDR3, as DNA: TGTGCCAGCAGCCCTGGACTGAATACTAACTATGGCTACACCTTC. This codes for CASSPGLNTNYGYTF.

The chain has TRBV5-4 and TRBJ2-5; 7 nucleotides line up with TRBD1. The germline gives CDR1 SGHNT, CDR2 YYREEE (reference sequence). This CDR3 has 15 residues. Germline trimming cut 4 bases from V and 4 bases from J; bases unmatched to any gene: 10. The CDR3 loop is CASSPSTDRVETQYF. For the CDR3, the DNA is TGTGCCAGCAGCCCATCAACCGACAGGGTAGAGACCCAGTACTTC.

This chain connects TRBV5-1 to TRBJ2-2, with a possible D match to TRBD1 (6 bases). Germline V gene sequence: CDR1 SGHRS, CDR2 YFSETQ. The CDR3 totals 16 residues. V was clipped by 2 bases and J by 7 bases, with 18 bases between them. The CDR3 nucleotides are TGCGCCAGCAGCTTAATGAATTTACAGGGATTCGGGGAGCTGTTTTTT. It encodes CASSLMNLQGFGELFF.

This rearrangement joins TRBV27 to TRBJ2-1; D call uncertain. V was pared by 5 bases and J by 0 bases, with 8 bases between. Germline-derived CDR1 and CDR2 are MNHEY and SMNVEV (reference sequence). The CDR3 length is 14 residues. The CDR3 DNA follows: TGTGCCAGCAGTACAGCGAGCTCCTACAATGAGCAGTTCTTC. This translates into CASSTASSYNEQFF.

The chain's CDR3 is CAKGGRETQYF. The DNA for the CDR3 is TGTGCAAAAGGGGGGAGAGAGACCCAGTACTTC. This rearrangement joins TRBV4-2 to TRBJ2-5; D tentatively reads TRBD1 or TRBD2 (6 bases each). The CDR3 length is 11 residues. Looked up from germline, CDR1 is LGHNA and CDR2 is YNFKEQ.

The chain uses TRBV15 and TRBJ2-2; D unresolved. The CDR3 is made up of 16 amino acids. Trimming took 0 bases from V and 7 from J, leaving 15 bases between them. Germline CDR1 and CDR2: LNHNV and YYDKDF (reference sequence). CDR3 nucleotide sequence: TGTGCCACCAGCAGAGAGGTCCTTAGTCTCAACGGGGAGCTGTTTTTT. Protein sequence: CATSREVLSLNGELFF.

The chain carries TRBV10-3 and TRBJ2-3, with no clear D. This CDR3 comprises 16 residues. Germline CDR1 and CDR2: ENHRY and SYGVKD. V was shortened by 0 bases and J by 2 bases, with 12 bases between the two germline ends. The CDR3 protein is CAISESGVTLTDTQYF. The CDR3 nucleotides read TGTGCCATCAGTGAGTCTGGGGTTACGCTCACAGATACGCAGTATTTT.

The count of this clone is one. This chain joins TRBV5-1 and TRBJ1-1; D is ambiguous. In germline, CDR1 is SGHRS, CDR2 YFSETQ. Trimming removed 0 bases at V and 0 bases at J, with 12 bases between. This CDR3 is 16 amino acids long. This CDR3 is CASSLAGEHMNTEAFF. CDR3 bases: TGCGCCAGCAGCTTGGCCGGAGAGCACATGAACACTGAAGCTTTCTTT.

The CDR3 here is CASSLLLGRESGDTQYF. CDR3 nucleotides: TGTGCCAGCAGTCTGCTACTAGGGCGGGAGTCGGGAGATACGCAGTATTTT. V is TRBV27 and J is TRBJ2-3, with 7 nucleotides matching TRBD2. The junction had 16 bases not matched to a gene; V was cut back by 5 bases and J by 5 bases. This CDR3 is built from 17 residues. Germline CDR1 MNHEY, CDR2 SMNVEV (reference sequence).

The chain carries TRBV30 and TRBJ2-5; D might be TRBD2 (6 bases). V was pared by 4 bases and J by 5 bases, with 20 bases between. The CDR3 consists of 15 residues. Germline V gene data show CDR1 as GTSNPN and CDR2 as SVGIG (reference sequence). CDR3: CAWTERRAKWETQYF. The CDR3 nucleotides are TGTGCCTGGACTGAGAGGAGGGCCAAGTGGGAGACCCAGTACTTC.

This clone was detected a few times. This sequence joins TRBV18 and TRBJ1-1; D remains unclear. Trimming shortened V by 2 bases and J by 6 bases, and 16 bases separated the two germline ends. Germline V gene sequence: CDR1 KGHSH, CDR2 LQKENI. The CDR3 covers 15 residues. In nucleotides, the CDR3 is TGTGCCAGCTCACCAGTAAGTCAGGCGGATTCTGAAGCTTTCTTT. Protein sequence: CASSPVSQADSEAFF.

This clone appeared once. The rearrangement uses TRBV14 and TRBJ2-7; 7 bases line up with TRBD1. This CDR3 contains 17 residues. Germline-derived CDR1 and CDR2 are SGHDN and FVKESK. The V gene end was trimmed by 1 base and the J gene end by 3 bases; junction bases not matched to a gene: 12. CDR3 DNA sequence: TGTGCCAGCAGCCAAGTAATGTCCGGGACAGCTTTCTACGAGCAGTACTTC. Amino acids: CASSQVMSGTAFYEQYF.

The chain employs TRBV27 and TRBJ2-3; either TRBD1 or TRBD2 may fit D (5 bases each). V was cut by 6 bases and J by 5 bases, with 12 bases left in between. Germline V CDR1 and CDR2: MNHEY, SMNVEV (reference sequence). CDR3 length: 13 residues. CDR3 region: CASSQGRGDTQYF. DNA for the CDR3: TGTGCCAGCAGCCAGGGTCGGGGAGATACGCAGTATTTT.

The chain combines TRBV11-2 with TRBJ2-1; 10 nucleotides line up with TRBD2. Trimming took 3 bases from V and 8 from J; bases not matched to a gene: 10. The CDR3 spans 16 residues. The V gene's germline CDR1 is SGHAT and CDR2 FQNNGV. In DNA form, the CDR3 reads TGTGCCAGCAGCTTCAACCTAGCGGGAGTTTTAGATGAGCAGTTCTTC. Residues: CASSFNLAGVLDEQFF.

The chain joins TRBV19 to TRBJ1-3; D gene uncertain. The CDR3 extends over 18 amino acids. CDR1 is LNHDA, CDR2 SQIVND, per germline (reference sequence). V shed 3 bases and J shed 1 base, with 19 bases lying between them. CDR3 amino acids: CASSMESAYSLSGNTIYF. CDR3 in DNA: TGTGCCAGTAGTATGGAGTCGGCTTACTCCTTATCTGGAAACACCATATATTTT.

V is TRBV5-6 and J is TRBJ1-1; D is ambiguous. The V end was cut by 1 base, the J end by 1 base, with 14 bases between. CDR3 size: 16 residues. CDR1 is SGHDT, CDR2 YYEEEE, per germline. The CDR3 DNA reads TGTGCCAGCAGCTTGAGATACGGGGTGAGGAACACTGAAGCTTTCTTT. Translating gives CASSLRYGVRNTEAFF.

The rearrangement joins TRBV18 to TRBJ1-1; 8 nucleotides match TRBD1. Germline V gene lookup returns CDR1 KGHSH and CDR2 LQKENI. V was pared by 2 bases and J by 4 bases, with 9 bases of the junction left unmatched. The CDR3 extends over 16 amino acids. The CDR3 region has the DNA TGTGCCAGCTCACCAACGGGACAGGTGAGGGGCACTGAAGCTTTCTTT. This sequence encodes CASSPTGQVRGTEAFF.

The rearrangement uses TRBV6-6 and TRBJ2-1; 9 nucleotides line up with TRBD2. Germline V gene data show CDR1 as MNHNY and CDR2 as SVGAGI (reference sequence). The length of the CDR3 is 16 residues. The J segment lost 5 bases and the V segment lost 0 bases, leaving 5 bases of the junction unmatched. CDR3 DNA sequence: TGTGCCAGCAGTTACTCGTTAGTAGCGGGGGACAATGAGCAGTTCTTC. Protein: CASSYSLVAGDNEQFF.

V usage is TRBV9 and J usage is TRBJ2-3; the D is unclear. CDR3 length: 12 residues. Trimming took 4 bases from V and 2 from J, leaving 5 bases between them. The V gene's germline CDR1 is SGDLS and CDR2 YYNGEE. In DNA form, the CDR3 reads TGTGCCAGCAGCTCCTACACAGATACGCAGTATTTT. This sequence encodes CASSSYTDTQYF.